The 5 T cell receptor beta chains listed next were all sequenced from one sample in a study of CD8 T cells in Susac syndrome. After extraction with the RNeasy kit, 0.5 to 1 ug of the RNA was reverse transcribed using random hexamers. A single record per CDR3 protein comes from TCRdb applying MiXCR to the immunoSEQ multiplex PCR reads. The sample consists of over 350,000 distinct CDR3 sequences, more than 80% of them appearing once. Material: CD8+ T cells from PBMCs. The receptors stem from a human donor with multiple sclerosis.

The rearrangement uses TRBV6-1 and TRBJ2-7, with 7 bases that match TRBD1. V was pared by 4 bases and J by 3 bases, with 6 bases of the junction left unmatched. This CDR3 comprises 14 residues. Germline CDR1 MNHNS, CDR2 SASEGT. The CDR3, as DNA: TGTGCCAGCAGTGCCGACAGGGCCGACTACGAGCAGTACTTC. It encodes CASSADRADYEQYF.

The V gene is TRBV7-9, the J gene TRBJ2-1, with D perhaps TRBD2 (6 bases). The CDR3 has 15 residues. Per germline, CDR1 SEHNR and CDR2 FQNEAQ (reference sequence). V was trimmed by 1 base and J by 5 bases, leaving 12 bases between them. CDR3 sequence: CASSLVGGGNNEQFF. The CDR3 DNA reads as TGTGCCAGCAGCTTAGTGGGAGGCGGTAACAATGAGCAGTTCTTC.

The CDR3 region has the DNA TGTGCCAGCAGTTACGCGCCGGGATTCGAAGCTTTCTTT. This sequence encodes CASSYAPGFEAFF. The chain links TRBV6-5 to TRBJ1-1; D not resolved. Trimming cost V 2 bases and J 8 bases, with 12 bases left between them. The germline V gene encodes CDR1 MNHEY and CDR2 SVGAGI. This CDR3 spans 13 amino acids.

DNA of the CDR3: TGCGCCAGCAGCCAACCTCGAGGTGAGCAGTTCTTC. Its translation: CASSQPRGEQFF. The chain has TRBV4-1 and TRBJ2-1, with D uncertain. The CDR3 is 12 residues long. V was clipped by 2 bases and J by 9 bases, with 8 bases between them. The germline V gene has CDR1 MGHRA and CDR2 YSYEKL.

The chain carries TRBV12-5 and TRBJ2-7; perhaps TRBD1 as D (5 bases). Germline CDR1 is LGHNT and CDR2 is FRNRAP. CDR3 length equals 15 residues. V was trimmed by 5 bases and J by 5 bases, leaving 19 bases between them. For the CDR3, the DNA is TGTGCTAGTGGTCCAGAGAACAGGAAACCCCACGAGCAGTACTTC. Its translation: CASGPENRKPHEQYF.